This T cell receptor beta chain is drawn from a study of blood T cell repertoires in COVID-19. About the research overall: The United States, Italy and Spain supplied acute and convalescent COVID-19 samples.

Original methodology: For nucleated cells, counts were estimated from reference gene primer amplification. Measured with immunoSEQ multiplex PCR; TCRdb has only the in-frame clones, and not every one. V and J calls and clone size come straight from that table; D and trimming were deduced from the DNA. The data hold about 160,000 clones, with 85% observed a single time. Recruited during active infection, patients (from Seattle) were subsequently followed longitudinally. Trimming left V 0 bases short and J 1 base short, with 7 bases between. The V gene's germline CDR1 is GTSNPN and CDR2 SVGIG (reference sequence). This CDR3 has 14 amino acids.

The J gene is TRBJ1-5, the V gene TRBV30; no firm D call. This sequence was found in a woman between 50 and 59 years old with COVID-19, enrolled during active disease. Sequenced material: peripheral blood. The CDR3 DNA reads TGTGCCTGGAGTGTTCTAGAAAGCAATCAGCCCCAGCATTTT. Protein sequence: CAWSVLESNQPQHF.